The present T cell receptor beta chain was sequenced within a study of blood T cell repertoires in COVID-19. Study-level background: COVID-19 samples, acute and convalescent, were from the United States, Italy and Spain.

Clones were sequenced by immunoSEQ multiplex PCR, and TCRdb holds only the in-frame ones, with some missing. The sample has about 190,000 clones; around 84% are singletons. After removal of 1 base from V and 7 bases from J, the junction contained 11 bases not matched to a gene. The CDR3 totals 17 residues. Looked up from germline, CDR1 is SGHVS and CDR2 is FQNEAQ. Material for sequencing was peripheral blood. This clonotype was sampled from a man aged 25-40 years with active or convalescent COVID-19. This chain joins TRBV7-8 and TRBJ1-2; 11 nucleotides line up with TRBD1. For the CDR3, the DNA is TGTGCCAGCAGCTTAGAAGGGACAGGGGGACCTCATGGTGGCTACACCTTC. It is translated as CASSLEGTGGPHGGYTF.